These T cell receptor beta chains were read from a single sample in a study of PD-1 blockade in classical Hodgkin lymphoma. The protocol was immunoSEQ multiplex PCR, while the TCRdb copy is restricted to in-frame clones and leaves out a portion. Among roughly 15,000 clones listed, approximately 69% were seen once. The sample was peripheral blood mononuclear cells (PBMCs), taken before the second cycle of nivolumab. The source of these receptors is a human donor with classical Hodgkin lymphoma. CDR3s leave out the opening cysteine and the closing phenylalanine or tryptophan. A D gene is named only where the DNA matches it firmly.

v_gene,j_gene,d_gene,CDR3aa
TRBV6-6,TRBJ1-1,TRBD1,ASSYRGIAF
TRBV5-1,TRBJ1-1,.,ASRGAAWDTEAF
TRBV7-2,TRBJ2-7,.,ASSARAGNSYEQY
TRBV6-5,TRBJ1-6,.,ASSSINSPLH
TRBV19,TRBJ2-2,.,ASSIRGDPNTGELF
TRBV10-1,TRBJ2-1,TRBD2,ASSDYLAGANEQF
TRBV5-1,TRBJ2-1,.,ASKLASAYNEQF
TRBV27,TRBJ2-1,.,ASSLRTYNEQF
TRBV19,TRBJ2-4,.,ASSIEQKNIQY
TRBV7-8,TRBJ2-7,TRBD2,ASSLVAGGYEQY
TRBV6-4,TRBJ2-1,.,ASSDSIGDEQF
TRBV4-1,TRBJ1-5,.,ASSQPIWGAQPQH
TRBV12-5,TRBJ1-1,.,ASSRRRNTEAF
TRBV6-1,TRBJ2-7,TRBD1,ASRRQGSYEQY
TRBV7-8,TRBJ2-3,.,ASSLEGPDTQY
TRBV18,TRBJ1-2,.,ASSDPQQADYGYT
TRBV11-1,TRBJ2-1,.,ASSFNGGWGNEQF
TRBV23-1,TRBJ2-1,TRBD2,ASGQKREQDYNEQF
TRBV2,TRBJ1-5,.,ASRATGLREPQH
TRBV29-1,TRBJ2-1,TRBD2,SVQTSDEQF
TRBV5-1,TRBJ2-2,TRBD1,ASSVQGANTGELF
TRBV11-2,TRBJ1-4,.,ASSLWTVRGEKLF
TRBV18,TRBJ2-3,TRBD2,ASSPPPGGDADTQY
TRBV6-5,TRBJ2-7,TRBD1,ASSYGTGGREQY
TRBV30,TRBJ2-1,.,AAPRGRGYNEQF
TRBV27,TRBJ2-5,.,ASGWETQY
TRBV10-2,TRBJ2-1,.,ASSVTGDPYNEQF
TRBV6-1,TRBJ2-3,.,ASKYGSTDTQY
TRBV15,TRBJ1-4,TRBD1,ATSNGQGHNEKLF
TRBV5-1,TRBJ2-7,.,ASSLDPSSYEQY
TRBV9,TRBJ2-1,.,ASSVPRSGVMREQF
TRBV5-1,TRBJ1-1,TRBD1,ASSRGQGAWGYTEAF
TRBV2,TRBJ2-3,.,ASSEKLGRTDTQY
TRBV30,TRBJ1-5,.,AWSVEGLPSNQPQH
TRBV6-1,TRBJ2-7,.,ASSAETSYEQY
TRBV10-3,TRBJ2-7,TRBD1,AISGTGETYEQY
TRBV27,TRBJ1-1,TRBD1,ASSLTTGVTEAF
TRBV28,TRBJ2-2,TRBD2,ASSLKAGVATGELF
TRBV18,TRBJ2-7,TRBD1,ASSKTGYYEQY
TRBV7-6,TRBJ2-7,.,ASSPAVGESYEQY
TRBV28,TRBJ1-3,.,ASSSPGAHSGNTIY
TRBV4-1,TRBJ1-5,.,ASSTDNWANQPQH
TRBV7-2,TRBJ2-5,.,ASSSRTGETQY
TRBV5-6,TRBJ2-5,TRBD1,ASSLARDRLKGLTTQY
TRBV27,TRBJ2-5,TRBD1,ASSRPGQEQY